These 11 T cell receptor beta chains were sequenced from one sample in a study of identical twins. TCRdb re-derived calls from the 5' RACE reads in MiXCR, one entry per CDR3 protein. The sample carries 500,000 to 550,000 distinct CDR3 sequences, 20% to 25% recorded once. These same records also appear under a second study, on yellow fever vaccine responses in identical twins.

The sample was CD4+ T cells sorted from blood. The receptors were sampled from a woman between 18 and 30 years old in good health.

CDR3 DNA: TGCGCCAGCAGAGGGGTGCGGACGGAGACCCAGTACTTC. This sequence encodes CASRGVRTETQYF. The chain has TRBV4-1 and TRBJ2-5; D possibly corresponds to TRBD1 (5 bases). V lost 6 bases, J lost 5 bases, and 13 bases lay in between. The CDR3 length is 13 residues. Germline values: CDR1 MGHRA, CDR2 YSYEKL.

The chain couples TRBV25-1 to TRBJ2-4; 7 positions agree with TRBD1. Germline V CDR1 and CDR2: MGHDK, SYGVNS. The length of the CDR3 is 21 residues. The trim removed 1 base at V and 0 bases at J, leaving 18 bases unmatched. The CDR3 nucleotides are TGTGCCAGCAGTGAATGGTTTAAGGTCGGGACAGTCGATCTAGCCAAAAACATTCAGTACTTC. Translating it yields CASSEWFKVGTVDLAKNIQYF. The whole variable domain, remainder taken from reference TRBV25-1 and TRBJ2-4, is EADIYQTPRYLVIGTGKKITLECSQTMGHDKMYWYQQDPGMELHLIHYSYGVNSTEKGDLSSESTVSRIRTEHFPLTLESARPSHTSQYLCASSEWFKVGTVDLAKNIQYFGAGTRLSVL.

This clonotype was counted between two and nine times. This CDR3 is CASTPAGASTDTQYF. CDR3 sequence (DNA): TGCGCCAGCACCCCAGCGGGAGCTAGCACAGATACGCAGTATTTT. The J gene is TRBJ2-3, the V gene TRBV5-1, with 8 nucleotides matching TRBD2. V trimming: 6 bases; J trimming: 0 bases; junction bases outside the gene matches: 6. Per germline, CDR1 SGHRS and CDR2 YFSETQ. This CDR3 is 15 amino acids long.

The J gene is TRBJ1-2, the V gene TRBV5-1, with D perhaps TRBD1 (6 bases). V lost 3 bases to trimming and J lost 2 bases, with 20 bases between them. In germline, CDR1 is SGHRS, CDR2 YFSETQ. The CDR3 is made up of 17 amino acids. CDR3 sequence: CASSSGNAQGRNYGYTF. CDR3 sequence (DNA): TGCGCCAGCAGCTCGGGGAACGCGCAGGGGCGCAACTATGGCTACACCTTC.

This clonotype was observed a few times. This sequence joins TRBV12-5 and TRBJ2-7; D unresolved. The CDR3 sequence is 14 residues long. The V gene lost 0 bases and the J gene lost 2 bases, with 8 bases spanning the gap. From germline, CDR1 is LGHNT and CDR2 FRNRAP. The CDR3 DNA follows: TGTGCTAGTGGTTTGGTATATGGGGCCTACGAGCAGTACTTC. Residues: CASGLVYGAYEQYF.

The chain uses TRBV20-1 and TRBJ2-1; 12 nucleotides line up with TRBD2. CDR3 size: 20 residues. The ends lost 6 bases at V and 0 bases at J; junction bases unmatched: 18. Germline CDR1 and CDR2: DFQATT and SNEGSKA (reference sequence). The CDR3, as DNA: TGCAGTGCGGAATACCGGGGACTAGCGGGCAGTCCTACCTCCTACAATGAGCAGTTCTTC. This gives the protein CSAEYRGLAGSPTSYNEQFF.

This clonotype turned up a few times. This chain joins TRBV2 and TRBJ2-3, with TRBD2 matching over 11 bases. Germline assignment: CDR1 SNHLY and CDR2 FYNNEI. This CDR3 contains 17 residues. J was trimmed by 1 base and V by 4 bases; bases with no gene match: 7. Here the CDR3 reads CASSGLAGGRRTDTQYF. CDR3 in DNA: TGTGCCAGCAGTGGGCTAGCGGGGGGTCGACGCACAGATACGCAGTATTTT.

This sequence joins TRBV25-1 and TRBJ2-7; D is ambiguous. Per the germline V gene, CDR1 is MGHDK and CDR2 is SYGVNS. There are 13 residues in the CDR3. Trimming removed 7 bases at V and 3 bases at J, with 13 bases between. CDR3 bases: TGTGCCAGCAATTGTGTGGAACTCTACGAGCAGTACTTC. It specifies CASNCVELYEQYF.

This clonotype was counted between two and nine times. DNA of the CDR3: TGTGCCAGCAGTACTCTGCGCGGAACCGGGGAGCTGTTTTTT. Its protein product is CASSTLRGTGELFF. V is TRBV12-3 or TRBV12-4 and J is TRBJ2-2; D not certain. The V gene lost 5 bases and the J gene lost 5 bases, with 12 bases spanning the gap. The CDR3 is 14 amino acids.

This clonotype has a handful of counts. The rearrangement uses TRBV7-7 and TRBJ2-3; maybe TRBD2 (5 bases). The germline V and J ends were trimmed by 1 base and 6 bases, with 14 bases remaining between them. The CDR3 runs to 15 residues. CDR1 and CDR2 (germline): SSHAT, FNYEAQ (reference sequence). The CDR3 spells CASSLGRDRMDTQYF. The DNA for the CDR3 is TGTGCCAGCAGCTTAGGCCGGGATCGGATGGATACGCAGTATTTT.

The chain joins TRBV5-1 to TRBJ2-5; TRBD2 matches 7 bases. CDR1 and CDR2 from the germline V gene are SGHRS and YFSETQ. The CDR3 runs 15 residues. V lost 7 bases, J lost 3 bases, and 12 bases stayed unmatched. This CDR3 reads CASSLGGLTKETQYF. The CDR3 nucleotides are TGCGCCAGCTCCTTGGGGGGACTAACGAAAGAGACCCAGTACTTC.